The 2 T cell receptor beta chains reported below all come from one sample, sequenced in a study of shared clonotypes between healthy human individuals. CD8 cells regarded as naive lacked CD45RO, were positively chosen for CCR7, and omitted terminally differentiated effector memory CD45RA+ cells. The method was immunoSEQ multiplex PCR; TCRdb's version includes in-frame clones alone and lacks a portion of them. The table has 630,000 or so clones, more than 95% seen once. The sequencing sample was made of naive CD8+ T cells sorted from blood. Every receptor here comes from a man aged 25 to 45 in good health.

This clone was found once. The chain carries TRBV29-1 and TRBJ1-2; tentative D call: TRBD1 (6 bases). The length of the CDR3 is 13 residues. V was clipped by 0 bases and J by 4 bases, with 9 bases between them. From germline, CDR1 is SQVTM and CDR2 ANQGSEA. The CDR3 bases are TGCAGCGTTGAAGAGGGGGGCGGCTATGGCTACACCTTC. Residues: CSVEEGGGYGYTF.

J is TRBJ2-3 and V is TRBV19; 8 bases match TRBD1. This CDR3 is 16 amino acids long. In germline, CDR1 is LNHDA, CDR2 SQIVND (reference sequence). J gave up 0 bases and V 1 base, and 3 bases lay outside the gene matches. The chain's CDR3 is CASSIVGTGSTDTQYF. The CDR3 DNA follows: TGTGCCAGTAGTATAGTGGGGACAGGAAGCACAGATACGCAGTATTTT.